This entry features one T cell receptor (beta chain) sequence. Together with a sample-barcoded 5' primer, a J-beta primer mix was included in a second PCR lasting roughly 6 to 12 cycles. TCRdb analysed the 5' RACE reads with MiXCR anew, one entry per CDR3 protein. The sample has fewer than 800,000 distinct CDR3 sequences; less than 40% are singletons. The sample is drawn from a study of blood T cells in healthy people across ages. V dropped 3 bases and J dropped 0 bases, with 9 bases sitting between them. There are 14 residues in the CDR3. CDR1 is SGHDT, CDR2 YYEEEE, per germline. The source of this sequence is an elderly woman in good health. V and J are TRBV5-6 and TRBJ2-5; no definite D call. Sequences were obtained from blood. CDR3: CASSWPAYQETQYF. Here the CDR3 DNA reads TGTGCCAGCAGCTGGCCGGCGTACCAAGAGACCCAGTACTTC.